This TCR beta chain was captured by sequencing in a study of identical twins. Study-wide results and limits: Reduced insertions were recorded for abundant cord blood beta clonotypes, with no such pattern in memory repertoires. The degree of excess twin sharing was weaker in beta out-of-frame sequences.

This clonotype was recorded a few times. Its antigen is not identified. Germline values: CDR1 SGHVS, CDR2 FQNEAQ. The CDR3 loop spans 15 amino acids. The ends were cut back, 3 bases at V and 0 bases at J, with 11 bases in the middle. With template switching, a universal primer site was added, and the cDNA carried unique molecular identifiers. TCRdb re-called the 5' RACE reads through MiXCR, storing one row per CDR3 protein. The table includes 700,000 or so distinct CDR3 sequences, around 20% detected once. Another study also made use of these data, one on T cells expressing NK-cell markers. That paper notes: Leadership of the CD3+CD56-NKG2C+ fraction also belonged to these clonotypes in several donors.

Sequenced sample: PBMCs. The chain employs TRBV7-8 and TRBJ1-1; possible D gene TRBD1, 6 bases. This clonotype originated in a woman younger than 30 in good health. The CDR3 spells CASSFSGQLNTEAFF. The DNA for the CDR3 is TGTGCCAGCAGCTTTTCTGGACAGTTGAACACTGAAGCTTTCTTT.